Listed below are T cell receptor beta chains from one sample, sequenced in a study of siplizumab effects on memory and regulatory T cells. TCRdb keeps only in-frame clones here, not all; method: immunoSEQ multiplex PCR. In the table there are 100,000 or so clones, around 94% of which are singletons. The sequenced sample consisted of Tregs sorted from blood. These receptors were taken from a human donor in good health. The CDR3 runs from the conserved cysteine through the conserved F or W. Fields, in order: V gene, J gene, D gene, clone size, CDR3 protein, CDR3 DNA. A D gene is named only where the DNA matches it firmly. Rows give clone size only sometimes, using once, few, many, or a class for an expanded clone.

V gene: TRBV11-2
J gene: TRBJ1-4
D gene: .
clone size: .
CDR3 protein: CASSPPGPGREKLFF
CDR3 DNA: TGTGCCAGCAGCCCACCGGGCCCTGGACGTGAAAAACTGTTTTTT

V gene: TRBV2
J gene: TRBJ1-5
D gene: .
clone size: .
CDR3 protein: CASGQINQPQHF
CDR3 DNA: TGTGCCAGCGGACAGATCAATCAGCCCCAGCATTTT

V gene: TRBV28
J gene: TRBJ1-5
D gene: TRBD1
clone size: .
CDR3 protein: CASSRIQGGAGQPQHF
CDR3 DNA: TGTGCCAGCAGCCGGATTCAAGGGGGCGCGGGTCAGCCCCAGCATTTT

V gene: TRBV19
J gene: TRBJ2-3
D gene: .
clone size: .
CDR3 protein: CASSNADGNTQYF
CDR3 DNA: TGTGCCAGTAGTAATGCCGACGGAAATACGCAGTATTTT

V gene: TRBV7-9
J gene: TRBJ2-5
D gene: TRBD2
clone size: .
CDR3 protein: CASSPGLAGVQETQYF
CDR3 DNA: TGTGCCAGCAGCCCAGGACTAGCGGGAGTACAAGAGACCCAGTACTTC

V gene: TRBV9
J gene: TRBJ2-1
D gene: .
clone size: .
CDR3 protein: CASSVDPFGNEQFF
CDR3 DNA: TGTGCCAGCAGCGTAGACCCTTTTGGTAATGAGCAGTTCTTC

V gene: TRBV9
J gene: TRBJ2-3
D gene: .
clone size: .
CDR3 protein: CASSVGPGGVRITDTQYF
CDR3 DNA: TGTGCCAGCAGCGTAGGTCCCGGGGGCGTACGGATCACAGATACGCAGTATTTT

V gene: TRBV5-1
J gene: TRBJ1-3
D gene: .
clone size: .
CDR3 protein: CASSLSSPGYGNTIYF
CDR3 DNA: TGCGCCAGCAGCTTATCTTCTCCTGGATACGGAAACACCATATATTTT

V gene: TRBV7-2
J gene: TRBJ1-1
D gene: TRBD1
clone size: .
CDR3 protein: CASRLNRGKGTEAFF
CDR3 DNA: TGTGCCAGCAGACTAAACAGGGGGAAAGGCACTGAAGCTTTCTTT

V gene: TRBV9
J gene: TRBJ2-1
D gene: TRBD2
clone size: .
CDR3 protein: CASSVAGGGYEQFF
CDR3 DNA: TGTGCCAGCAGCGTAGCCGGCGGGGGGTATGAGCAGTTCTTC

V gene: TRBV6-5
J gene: TRBJ1-2
D gene: .
clone size: once
CDR3 protein: CVTGRGYGYTF
CDR3 DNA: TGTGTCACGGGGAGAGGCTATGGCTACACCTTC

V gene: TRBV18
J gene: TRBJ1-2
D gene: .
clone size: medium-sized
CDR3 protein: CASSTSANYGYTF
CDR3 DNA: TGTGCCAGCTCAACTTCAGCTAACTATGGCTACACCTTC

V gene: TRBV6-1
J gene: TRBJ1-2
D gene: TRBD1
clone size: .
CDR3 protein: CASSRSGTGDGYTF
CDR3 DNA: TGTGCCAGCAGTAGATCCGGGACAGGGGATGGCTACACCTTC

V gene: TRBV4-1
J gene: TRBJ2-3
D gene: .
clone size: .
CDR3 protein: CASSRLREPTADTQYF
CDR3 DNA: TGCGCCAGCAGCCGGCTACGGGAGCCTACCGCCGATACGCAGTATTTT

V gene: TRBV7-9
J gene: TRBJ2-3
D gene: .
clone size: once
CDR3 protein: CASSPGLDTQYF
CDR3 DNA: TGTGCCAGCAGCCCCGGGTTAGATACGCAGTATTTT

V gene: TRBV15
J gene: TRBJ2-7
D gene: .
clone size: .
CDR3 protein: CATSRDYSGGHIYYEQYF
CDR3 DNA: TGTGCCACCAGCAGAGATTACTCCGGGGGACACATTTACTACGAGCAGTACTTC

V gene: TRBV27
J gene: TRBJ2-5
D gene: .
clone size: .
CDR3 protein: CGSSGVGQGQETQYF
CDR3 DNA: TGTGGATCATCGGGTGTGGGACAAGGGCAAGAGACCCAGTACTTC

V gene: TRBV5-1
J gene: TRBJ2-1
D gene: .
clone size: once
CDR3 protein: CASSFRENEQFF
CDR3 DNA: TGCGCCAGCAGCTTCAGGGAAAATGAGCAGTTCTTC

V gene: TRBV5-8
J gene: TRBJ2-3
D gene: TRBD2
clone size: .
CDR3 protein: CASSLRSGRATDTQYF
CDR3 DNA: TGTGCCAGCAGCCTACGTAGCGGGAGGGCCACAGATACGCAGTATTTT

V gene: TRBV6-6
J gene: TRBJ1-2
D gene: TRBD1
clone size: .
CDR3 protein: CASTSWGDSVYGYTF
CDR3 DNA: TGTGCCAGCACCTCTTGGGGGGACAGCGTCTATGGCTACACCTTC

V gene: TRBV27
J gene: TRBJ2-2
D gene: .
clone size: .
CDR3 protein: CASSDTGAKRELFF
CDR3 DNA: TGTGCCAGCAGTGATACCGGGGCGAAGAGGGAGCTGTTTTTT

V gene: TRBV25-1
J gene: TRBJ2-2
D gene: .
clone size: .
CDR3 protein: CASTRSGTNTGELFF
CDR3 DNA: TGTGCCAGCACCCGATCGGGGACGAACACCGGGGAGCTGTTTTTT

V gene: TRBV4-2
J gene: TRBJ2-7
D gene: TRBD1
clone size: .
CDR3 protein: CASSQRPGQVYYEQYF
CDR3 DNA: TGTGCCAGCAGCCAAAGGCCGGGACAGGTCTACTACGAGCAGTACTTC

V gene: TRBV5-1
J gene: TRBJ2-7
D gene: TRBD2
clone size: .
CDR3 protein: CASSLGTSGRHYEQYF
CDR3 DNA: TGCGCCAGCAGCCTCGGGACTAGCGGGAGGCACTACGAGCAGTACTTC